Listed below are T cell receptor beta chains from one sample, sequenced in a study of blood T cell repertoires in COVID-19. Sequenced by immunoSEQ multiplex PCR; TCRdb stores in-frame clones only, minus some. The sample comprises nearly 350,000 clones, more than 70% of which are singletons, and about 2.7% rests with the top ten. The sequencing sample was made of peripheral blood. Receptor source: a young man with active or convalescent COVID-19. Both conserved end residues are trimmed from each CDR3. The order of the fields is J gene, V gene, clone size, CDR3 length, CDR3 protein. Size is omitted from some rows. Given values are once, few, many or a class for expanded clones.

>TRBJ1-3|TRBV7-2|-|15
ASSLAYRGIPGNTIY
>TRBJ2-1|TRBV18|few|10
ASSPRGAEQF
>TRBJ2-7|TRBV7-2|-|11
ASSSTSGFEQY
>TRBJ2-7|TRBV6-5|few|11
ASSYNREGEQY
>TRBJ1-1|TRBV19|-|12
ASREIDRDTEAF
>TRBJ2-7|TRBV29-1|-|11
SVAGGETYEQY
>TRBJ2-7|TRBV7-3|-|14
ASSLSSLGQPYEQY
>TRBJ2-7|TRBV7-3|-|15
ASSLNRVGLAGDEQY
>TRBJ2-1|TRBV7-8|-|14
ASSSPGGGHGDEQF
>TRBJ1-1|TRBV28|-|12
ATFRGGINTEAF
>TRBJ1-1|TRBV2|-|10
ASSWGGTEAF
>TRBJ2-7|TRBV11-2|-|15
ASSLVLPGSPLGKQY
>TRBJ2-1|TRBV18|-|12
ATVAGTGGYEQF